Listed here are 14 T cell receptor beta chains from one sample, sequenced in a study of memory CD4+ T cells and cytomegalovirus serostatus. The sort gate was single viable CD3+CD4+CD8-CD45RO+ cells for memory CD4+ T cells. Some clones are missing from TCRdb's copy, which holds only in-frame ones; the method was immunoSEQ multiplex PCR. The sample includes approximately 53,000 clones, roughly 80% seen only once; the top ten take 0.5% to 0.7%. The sample taken for sequencing was memory CD4+ T cells from blood. All receptors come from an adult in good health and CMV-seronegative.

The CDR3 sequence is CASSDRTESAGYTF. Written as DNA, the CDR3 is TGTGCCAGCAGTGATCGGACAGAGTCGGCAGGCTACACCTTC. J is TRBJ1-2 and V is TRBV28, with TRBD1 as a possible D gene (6 bases). The CDR3 spans 14 residues. Germline V gives CDR1 MDHEN, CDR2 SYDVKM. Trimming shortened V by 5 bases and J by 8 bases, and 18 bases separated the two germline ends.

The V call is TRBV6-1, the J call TRBJ2-7, with TRBD2 matching 9 bases. Germline assignment: CDR1 MNHNS and CDR2 SASEGT. J gave up 7 bases and V 0 bases, and 10 bases lay outside the gene matches. The CDR3 totals 16 residues. The CDR3 DNA reads as TGTGCCAGCAGTGAAGCGCTGGCGGGAGGGCCTTGGGAGCAGTACTTC. The encoded protein is CASSEALAGGPWEQYF.

The gene calls are TRBV28 and TRBJ1-2; TRBD1 agrees at 7 bases. This CDR3 is built from 13 residues. V shed 5 bases and J 2 bases; nucleotides not matched to a gene: 2. From germline, CDR1 is MDHEN and CDR2 SYDVKM. The CDR3 loop reads CASSTGQNYGYTF. The CDR3, as DNA: TGTGCCAGCAGTACGGGACAGAACTATGGCTACACCTTC.

The chain combines TRBV2 with TRBJ2-7; D not resolved. The CDR3 runs 13 residues. CDR1 is SNHLY and CDR2 is FYNNEI in the germline V gene. V gave up 3 bases and J gave up 7 bases, with 13 bases separating them. The CDR3 DNA sequence: TGTGCCAGCAGTGATCCTCCGACCAGGGAGCAGTACTTC. Its protein is CASSDPPTREQYF.

The genes are TRBV28 and TRBJ2-1; unclear D gene. Deletions cut 4 bases from V and 6 bases from J, with 13 bases between. The CDR3 contains 14 residues. Per the germline V gene, CDR1 is MDHEN and CDR2 is SYDVKM. The CDR3 loop is CASSSPTGFNEQFF. CDR3 nucleotide sequence: TGTGCCAGCAGTTCACCGACTGGCTTCAATGAGCAGTTCTTC.

The chain is built from TRBV10-3 and TRBJ2-3; 10 nucleotides align to TRBD2. The CDR3 consists of 15 residues. The germline CDR1 and CDR2 sequences are ENHRY and SYGVKD. The junction had 4 bases not matched to a gene; V was cut back by 5 bases and J by 2 bases. In DNA, the CDR3 is TGTGCCATCAGTCGACTAGCGGGCTTCACAGATACGCAGTATTTT. Encoded protein: CAISRLAGFTDTQYF.

The rearrangement links TRBV19 to TRBJ1-1; 10 bases agree with TRBD1. V lost 3 bases to trimming and J lost 5 bases; unmatched junction nucleotides: 18. Germline CDR1 reads LNHDA; CDR2 reads SQIVND (reference sequence). CDR3 length: 19 residues. CDR3 in DNA: TGTGCCAGTAGTATGCCCGGCTACCGGACAGGGGGATCTTTTACTGAAGCTTTCTTT. The encoded protein is CASSMPGYRTGGSFTEAFF.

The J gene is TRBJ2-3, the V gene TRBV7-9; 11 nucleotides agree with TRBD1. The germline gives CDR1 SEHNR, CDR2 FQNEAQ (reference sequence). The ends lost 7 bases at V and 4 bases at J; junction bases unmatched: 10. The CDR3 has 16 amino acids. The CDR3: CASTTLGGQGADTQYF. In nucleotides, the CDR3 is TGTGCCAGCACCACCCTGGGGGGACAGGGGGCAGATACGCAGTATTTT.

This clone has only a few counts. This chain connects TRBV30 to TRBJ1-5; D not certain. The CDR3 totals 13 residues. Germline V gene sequence: CDR1 GTSNPN, CDR2 SVGIG (reference sequence). The V and J ends lost 0 bases and 5 bases respectively, with 8 bases between them. Here the CDR3 reads CAWSVQSDQPQHF. As DNA, the CDR3 is TGTGCCTGGAGTGTACAATCAGATCAGCCCCAGCATTTT. Full variable domain (outside the CDR3, taken from reference TRBV30 and TRBJ1-5): SQTIHQWPATLVQPVGSPLSLECTVEGTSNPNLYWYRQAAGRGLQLLFYSVGIGQISSEVPQNLSASRPQDRQFILSSKKLLLSDSGFYLCAWSVQSDQPQHFGDGTRLSIL.

J is TRBJ2-5 and V is TRBV28; TRBD1 agrees at 8 bases. With 3 bases clipped from V and 4 bases from J, the junction kept 7 bases outside the gene matches. The CDR3 is 15 amino acids. Germline V lookup: CDR1 MDHEN, CDR2 SYDVKM. The CDR3 loop reads CASSLPSGTGETQYF. The DNA of the CDR3 is TGTGCCAGCAGTTTGCCTAGTGGGACAGGAGAGACCCAGTACTTC. The full variable domain, its missing parts supplied by reference TRBV28 and TRBJ2-5, is DVKVTQSSRYLVKRTGEKVFLECVQDMDHENMFWYRQDPGLGLRLIYFSYDVKMKEKGDIPEGYSVSREKKERFSLILESASTNQTSMYLCASSLPSGTGETQYFGPGTRLLVL.

This chain uses TRBV28 with TRBJ2-2; D remains unclear. The CDR3 runs to 13 residues. Trimming left V 1 base short and J 7 bases short, with 7 bases between. Germline V gene data show CDR1 as MDHEN and CDR2 as SYDVKM. In DNA form, the CDR3 reads TGTGCCAGCAGTTTATTAGGCGTCGGGGAGCTGTTTTTT. Encoded protein: CASSLLGVGELFF.

This rearrangement joins TRBV28 to TRBJ2-5; tentative D call: TRBD2 (6 bases). The CDR3 covers 16 residues. V dropped 4 bases and J dropped 2 bases, with 17 bases sitting between them. Per the germline V gene, CDR1 is MDHEN and CDR2 is SYDVKM. The CDR3: CASSSPGWREQETQYF. The CDR3, as DNA: TGTGCCAGCAGTTCCCCGGGTTGGCGGGAACAAGAGACCCAGTACTTC.

The chain uses TRBV5-1 and TRBJ1-1; maybe TRBD1 (5 bases). V lost 4 bases, J lost 1 base, and 14 bases lay in between. The CDR3 spans 15 residues. Germline V lookup: CDR1 SGHRS, CDR2 YFSETQ. The CDR3 DNA sequence: TGCGCCAGCAGCGGACGGGGACGGACGAACACTGAAGCTTTCTTT. Protein sequence: CASSGRGRTNTEAFF.

This chain links TRBV4-2 with TRBJ2-6; 7 bases match TRBD2. The CDR3 extends over 20 amino acids. The V gene end was trimmed by 1 base and the J gene end by 0 bases; junction bases not matched to a gene: 12. Per the germline V gene, CDR1 is LGHNA and CDR2 is YNFKEQ. CDR3 region: CASSQADSGGVDSGANVLTF. The CDR3 DNA reads as TGTGCCAGCAGCCAAGCCGACTCTGGGGGGGTCGACTCTGGGGCCAACGTCCTGACTTTC.